This passage covers 32 T cell receptor beta chains from one sample sequenced in a study of blood T cell repertoires in COVID-19. Produced via immunoSEQ multiplex PCR; TCRdb's table is partial and in-frame only. The sample shows around 180,000 clones, approximately 89% of them seen only once. Sequencing was carried out using peripheral blood. Source of these receptors: a woman aged 25 to 39 with acute or convalescent COVID-19.

J is TRBJ2-7 and V is TRBV21-1; TRBD2, the table's D call, was not compared with the DNA. TRBV21-1 is labeled a pseudogene. The CDR3 sequence is 15 residues long. CDR3 region: CASSKSGTGRHEQYF. The CDR3 DNA reads as TGTGCCAGCAGCAAATCCGGGACTGGACGCCACGAGCAGTACTTC.

The chain carries TRBV12-3 or TRBV12-4 and TRBJ2-6; possibly TRBD1 for D (5 bases). The CDR3 contains 13 residues. V shed 8 bases and J shed 1 base, with 6 bases lying between them. The CDR3 sequence is CASRQSGANVLTF. The CDR3 DNA sequence: TGTGCCAGCCGACAGTCTGGGGCCAACGTCCTGACTTTC.

CDR3 DNA: TGCGCCAGCAGCTCCACAAAGGATACGCAGTATTTT. This translates into CASSSTKDTQYF. This chain uses TRBV5-1 with TRBJ2-3; D is undetermined. The CDR3 length is 12 residues. CDR1 is SGHRS, CDR2 YFSETQ, per germline. Trimming shortened V by 3 bases and J by 6 bases, and 8 bases separated the two germline ends.

The chain joins TRBV19 to TRBJ2-7; 7 bases are shared with TRBD2. The CDR3 contains 14 residues. Germline V lookup: CDR1 LNHDA, CDR2 SQIVND (reference sequence). V was pared by 4 bases and J by 3 bases, with 6 bases of the junction left unmatched. The CDR3 coding sequence is TGTGCCAGTAGTAGGTCAGCGGGGAACTACGAGCAGTACTTC. Translated, it gives CASSRSAGNYEQYF.

As for this clone: Relative to the germline gene, one junction end is altered; a read error may explain this. The genes are TRBV6-6 and TRBJ1-1, with TRBD1 matching over 7 bases. The CDR3 totals 11 residues. CDR1 MNHNY and CDR2 SVGAGI come from the germline V gene (reference sequence). The DNA of the CDR3 is TGTGCCAGCAGTTACGACAGGGCTAAAGTCTTT. It specifies CASSYDRAKVF.

The V call is TRBV28, the J call TRBJ2-7; TRBD2 agrees at 12 bases. Trimming removed 5 bases from V and 6 bases from J; junction bases left unmatched: 5. This CDR3 comprises 14 residues. Germline assignment: CDR1 MDHEN and CDR2 SYDVKM. The CDR3 bases are TGTGCCAGCAGTCTACTAGCGGGAGGTGGCGAGCAGTACTTC. Amino acids: CASSLLAGGGEQYF.

This clone was seen a handful of times. This rearrangement joins TRBV30 to TRBJ1-4; TRBD1 is a possible D gene (6 bases). Between the trimmed V and J ends, which lost 4 bases and 7 bases, there was a span of 16 bases. The CDR3 is 14 amino acids. CDR1 and CDR2 from the germline V gene are GTSNPN and SVGIG (reference sequence). The CDR3 DNA sequence: TGTGCCTGGACCCAAAGGGGGTTATTTGAAAAACTGTTTTTT. It yields the protein CAWTQRGLFEKLFF.

This chain uses TRBV20-1 with TRBJ2-7; D is unclear. This CDR3 region has 11 residues. The germline CDR1 and CDR2 sequences are DFQATT and SNEGSKA (reference sequence). V lost 6 bases, J lost 6 bases, and 12 bases lay in between. DNA for the CDR3: TGCAGTGCCAGGTCCCGTCGCGAGCAGTACTTC. It yields the protein CSARSRREQYF.

The J gene is TRBJ1-2, the V gene TRBV7-2; D perhaps matches TRBD1 (5 bases). Germline CDR1 SGHTA, CDR2 FQGNSA. Trimming left V 5 bases short and J 4 bases short, with 11 bases between. The CDR3 is made up of 13 amino acids. The CDR3: CASSPRQLYGYTF. CDR3 bases: TGTGCCAGCAGCCCAAGACAGCTCTATGGCTACACCTTC.

This chain uses TRBV4-2 with TRBJ2-3, with no clear D. The V end lost 4 bases, the J end lost 0 bases, and 8 bases lay between the germline ends. The CDR3 runs 14 residues. Germline V gene sequence: CDR1 LGHNA, CDR2 YNFKEQ. CDR3 nucleotide sequence: TGTGCCAGCAGCCCGATCTATAGCACAGATACGCAGTATTTT. Protein sequence: CASSPIYSTDTQYF.

The chain recombines TRBV28 with TRBJ2-7; tentatively, D is TRBD1 (5 bases). Germline CDR1 MDHEN, CDR2 SYDVKM. CDR3 length: 13 amino acids. V lost 7 bases and J lost 9, with 19 bases in between. CDR3: CASMEPQGRRQYF. The CDR3 DNA reads as TGTGCCAGCATGGAACCTCAGGGAAGAAGGCAGTACTTC.

A single count supports this clone. The gene calls are TRBV5-6 and TRBJ1-1; a weak D match, TRBD1 (5 bases). V was cut by 1 base and J by 0 bases, with 13 bases left in between. Germline-derived CDR1 and CDR2 are SGHDT and YYEEEE. CDR3 length: 16 amino acids. This chain's CDR3 is CASSLSLGGMNTEAFF. CDR3 coding DNA: TGTGCCAGCAGCTTGTCTTTGGGGGGGATGAACACTGAAGCTTTCTTT.

This clone was seen only a few times. The J gene is TRBJ1-4, the V gene TRBV28; unclear D gene. Trimming pared 5 bases from V and 5 bases from J, leaving 12 bases between. The length of the CDR3 is 14 residues. The germline gives CDR1 MDHEN, CDR2 SYDVKM. The CDR3 loop is CASSPTILNEKLFF. CDR3 bases: TGTGCCAGCAGTCCCACAATTTTGAATGAAAAACTGTTTTTT. The whole variable domain, filled in from reference TRBV28 and TRBJ1-4, reads DVKVTQSSRYLVKRTGEKVFLECVQDMDHENMFWYRQDPGLGLRLIYFSYDVKMKEKGDIPEGYSVSREKKERFSLILESASTNQTSMYLCASSPTILNEKLFFGSGTQLSVL.

This clone was counted a single time. The V call is TRBV6-6, the J call TRBJ1-2, with TRBD1 as a possible D gene (5 bases). Germline loops: CDR1 MNHNY, CDR2 SVGAGI (reference sequence). Trimming removed 6 bases from V and 6 bases from J, with 20 bases in between. This CDR3 has 15 residues. The DNA for the CDR3 is TGTGCCAGCAGCACTGGTCCCGGGTGGGGGGATGGCTACACCTTC. This codes for CASSTGPGWGDGYTF.

The rearrangement joins TRBV28 to TRBJ2-6, with 7 positions matching TRBD1. The V and J ends lost 4 bases and 0 bases, in that order; junction bases with no gene match: 9. The CDR3 is 18 amino acids. Germline CDR1 and CDR2: MDHEN and SYDVKM. CDR3 in amino acids: CASSSLGTDFSGANVLTF. The CDR3 region has the DNA TGTGCCAGCAGTTCTCTAGGGACAGACTTCTCTGGGGCCAACGTCCTGACTTTC.

CDR3 bases: TGTGCCAGCAGTTCGGGACAAACGGGGGGCAACACCATATATTTT. Translation gives CASSSGQTGGNTIYF. V usage is TRBV28 and J usage is TRBJ1-3, with D possibly matching TRBD1 (6 bases). V was cut by 4 bases and J by 7 bases, with 17 bases left in between. CDR3 length: 15 residues. CDR1 is MDHEN and CDR2 is SYDVKM in the germline V gene.

V is TRBV19 and J is TRBJ2-3, with TRBD2 as a possible D gene (6 bases). Trimming stripped 8 bases from V and 4 bases from J, with 16 bases between. CDR3 length: 14 residues. Per germline, CDR1 LNHDA and CDR2 SQIVND (reference sequence). CDR3 coding DNA: TGTGCCAGTGTAAAGGCGGGGCCTGCAGATACGCAGTATTTT. As protein: CASVKAGPADTQYF.

The chain joins TRBV5-1 to TRBJ2-5, with TRBD2 matching over 8 bases. The germline V gene has CDR1 SGHRS and CDR2 YFSETQ. V shed 9 bases, J shed 7 bases, and the junction held 8 bases outside the gene matches. The CDR3 is 12 amino acids. Here the CDR3 DNA reads TGCGCCACGACCGGGACTAGTGGGACCCAGTACTTC. Its protein is CATTGTSGTQYF.

The chain combines TRBV5-1 with TRBJ1-2; no reliable D call. This CDR3 is 15 amino acids long. V was trimmed by 3 bases and J by 4 bases, leaving 16 bases between them. Germline CDR1 SGHRS, CDR2 YFSETQ. Here the CDR3 reads CASSSEASTSYGYTF. The DNA for the CDR3 is TGCGCCAGCAGCTCGGAGGCATCTACCAGCTATGGCTACACCTTC.

The chain uses TRBV10-1 and TRBJ2-7; no clear D. The CDR3 runs to 13 residues. CDR1 WNHNN and CDR2 SYGVQD come from the germline V gene (reference sequence). V was shortened by 4 bases and J by 2 bases, with 9 bases between the two germline ends. Written as DNA, the CDR3 is TGCGCCAGCAGTGGCGGTGACGCCTACGAGCAGTACTTC. Encoded protein: CASSGGDAYEQYF.

This chain connects TRBV28 to TRBJ1-2, with TRBD1 matching over 8 bases. V dropped 4 bases and J dropped 8; count of bases not matched to a gene: 6. CDR3 length: 13 residues. Germline V gives CDR1 MDHEN, CDR2 SYDVKM. CDR3 DNA sequence: TGTGCCAGCAGTTCCCCGGACAGGGAAGGCTACACCTTC. It is translated as CASSSPDREGYTF.

The chain uses TRBV2 and TRBJ2-5; the D is unclear. The V gene's germline CDR1 is SNHLY and CDR2 FYNNEI. The V gene lost 6 bases and the J gene lost 4 bases, with 9 bases spanning the gap. The CDR3 is 12 residues long. CDR3 coding DNA: TGTGCCAGCAGCCCGAGGCCAGAGACCCAGTACTTC. This codes for CASSPRPETQYF. Using reference TRBV2 and TRBJ2-5 for the parts outside the CDR3, the full variable domain is EPEVTQTPSHQVTQMGQEVILRCVPISNHLYFYWYRQILGQKVEFLVSFYNNEISEKSEIFDDQFSVERPDGSNFTLKIRSTKLEDSAMYFCASSPRPETQYFGPGTRLLVL.

The rearrangement uses TRBV11-2 and TRBJ1-5, with 7 bases identical to TRBD1. The V gene's germline CDR1 is SGHAT and CDR2 FQNNGV. The CDR3 runs 15 residues. V lost 3 bases to trimming and J lost 1 base; unmatched junction nucleotides: 3. CDR3 DNA sequence: TGTGCCAGCAGCTTGACAGGGATGAGCAATCAGCCCCAGCATTTT. This encodes CASSLTGMSNQPQHF.

V gene TRBV28 combines with J gene TRBJ1-5; perhaps TRBD1 as D (6 bases). CDR3 size: 16 residues. CDR1 and CDR2 from the germline V gene are MDHEN and SYDVKM. Trimming removed 3 bases at V and 7 bases at J, with 19 bases between. The CDR3 is CASSLPRSGDVQPQHF. The DNA for the CDR3 is TGTGCCAGCAGTTTGCCACGTTCAGGGGATGTGCAGCCCCAGCATTTT.

This chain uses TRBV3-1 (or the pseudogene TRBV3-2) with TRBJ2-1, with a tentative D call TRBD1 (5 bases). CDR1 is LGHDT and CDR2 is YNNKEL in the germline V gene (reference sequence). Trimming took 6 bases from V and 6 from J, leaving 15 bases between them. This CDR3 region has 14 residues. The CDR3 protein is CASSPRGFGNEQFF. The CDR3 DNA reads as TGTGCCAGCAGTCCAAGGGGATTTGGCAATGAGCAGTTCTTC.

V is TRBV28 and J is TRBJ1-3; 7 positions match TRBD1. Germline CDR1 is MDHEN and CDR2 is SYDVKM. CDR3 length: 14 amino acids. The V and J ends lost 3 bases and 5 bases, in that order; junction bases with no gene match: 4. CDR3 sequence: CASSLTGFRNTIYF. For the CDR3, the DNA is TGTGCCAGCAGTTTGACAGGGTTTCGAAACACCATATATTTT.

The J gene is TRBJ2-6, the V gene TRBV19; 9 nucleotides align to TRBD1. The germline CDR1 and CDR2 sequences are LNHDA and SQIVND (reference sequence). V lost 10 bases to trimming and J lost 4 bases; unmatched junction nucleotides: 5. There are 14 residues in the CDR3. CDR3 loop: CATTGGLGANVLTF. The CDR3 DNA sequence: TGTGCCACAACAGGGGGCCTAGGGGCCAACGTCCTGACTTTC.

The chain couples TRBV2 to TRBJ1-6; D is uncertain. The CDR3 is 11 amino acids. V lost 5 bases to trimming and J lost 10 bases, with 6 bases between them. Germline V gene data show CDR1 as SNHLY and CDR2 as FYNNEI. The CDR3 DNA reads TGTGCCAGCAGTTTGGAGTCACCCCTCCACTTT. This sequence encodes CASSLESPLHF.

The V gene is TRBV20-1, the J gene TRBJ1-4; D is unresolved. The V and J ends lost 3 bases and 8 bases respectively, with 13 bases between them. Germline V gene data show CDR1 as DFQATT and CDR2 as SNEGSKA (reference sequence). CDR3 length: 13 amino acids. The CDR3 loop is CSASYGREEKLFF. The CDR3 DNA reads TGCAGTGCTAGTTACGGGCGGGAAGAAAAACTGTTTTTT.

This chain connects TRBV7-2 to TRBJ2-1; possible D gene TRBD2, 6 bases. V was cut by 2 bases and J by 4 bases, with 12 bases left in between. CDR1 and CDR2 (germline): SGHTA, FQGNSA. This CDR3 has 15 residues. The CDR3 nucleotides are TGTGCCAGCAGCTTAAACGCACGGGGGTACAATGAGCAGTTCTTC. The encoded protein is CASSLNARGYNEQFF. Looking up the rest from reference TRBV7-2 and TRBJ2-1 gives the full variable domain: GAGVSQSPSNKVTEKGKDVELRCDPISGHTALYWYRQSLGQGLEFLIYFQGNSAPDKSGLPSDRFSAERTGGSVSTLTIQRTQQEDSAVYLCASSLNARGYNEQFFGPGTRLTVL.

The chain links TRBV9 to TRBJ2-1; TRBD2 aligns across 7 bases. Germline values: CDR1 SGDLS, CDR2 YYNGEE. The CDR3 totals 16 residues. The trim removed 0 bases at V and 6 bases at J, leaving 9 bases unmatched. The CDR3 here is CASSVGGRAWGNEQFF. CDR3 nucleotide sequence: TGTGCCAGCAGCGTAGGTGGGAGGGCCTGGGGCAATGAGCAGTTCTTC.

This chain links TRBV5-6 with TRBJ1-1; 8 nucleotides line up with TRBD1. The germline V gene has CDR1 SGHDT and CDR2 YYEEEE. J was trimmed by 5 bases and V by 4 bases; bases with no gene match: 4. This CDR3 contains 13 residues. The CDR3 protein is CASSIQGGTEAFF. For the CDR3, the DNA is TGTGCCAGCAGCATACAGGGGGGGACTGAAGCTTTCTTT. The variable domain in full, with the rest retrieved from reference TRBV5-6 and TRBJ1-1, is DAGVTQSPTHLIKTRGQQVTLRCSPKSGHDTVSWYQQALGQGPQFIFQYYEEEERQRGNFPDRFSGHQFPNYSSELNVNALLLGDSALYLCASSIQGGTEAFFGQGTRLTVV.